This T cell receptor (beta chain) comes out of a study of T-cell reconstitution after alpha-beta-depleted transplantation in children. The germline V gene encodes CDR1 KGHDR and CDR2 SFDVKD. V was shortened by 5 bases and J by 2 bases, with 9 bases between the two germline ends. The CDR3 runs 14 residues. Study-wide results and limits: Recipient T cells and thymic progenitors that survived gave rise to the high TCRbeta diversity observed at day 60 in some patients. Two months or so post-transplant, alpha-beta T cells reportedly derived from several hundred expanded graft clones.

This sample's TCRbeta library carried unique molecular identifier barcodes. TCRdb reprocessed the PCR reads with MiXCR, giving one entry per CDR3 protein. The sample lists about 580,000 distinct CDR3 sequences, under 25% occurring once. This clonotype was detected only a few times. Antigen: not known. The sequenced sample was PBMCs, mostly from graft donor cells, obtained 360 days after TCRalphabeta/CD19-depleted stem cell transplant. This TCR derives from a boy younger than two who had a stem cell transplant for acute myeloid leukemia, so the T cells may come from the graft donor. The gene calls are TRBV24-1 and TRBJ2-1, with unresolved D. CDR3 DNA: TGTGCCACCAGTGGCGCCGGAGCCTACAATGAGCAGTTCTTC. The encoded protein is CATSGAGAYNEQFF.